Each of the 18 T cell receptor beta chains below was sequenced from the same sample in a study of beta chain features in type 1 diabetes. These receptors' targets are unknown. The isolated RNA, all of it, was reverse transcribed, so expressed TCRB transcripts were what got sequenced. The data were produced by immunoSEQ multiplex PCR, yet TCRdb's version contains in-frame clones alone and is incomplete. Here the sample spans approximately 730,000 clones, around an eighth being singletons. The study's findings and limits: Shorter TCRB CDR3s, moderately but significantly so, were found in Type 1 diabetes patients in all four CD4+ subsets.

The specimen was naive CD4+ T cells from blood. The receptor source for this set is a young man with type 1 diabetes.

The chain links TRBV7-2 to TRBJ2-5; 9 nucleotides agree with TRBD1. Germline V gene lookup returns CDR1 SGHTA and CDR2 FQGNSA. V was clipped by 3 bases and J by 2 bases; unmatched bases: 1. This CDR3 is built from 14 residues. The CDR3 reads CASSFGQGQETQYF. In nucleotides, the CDR3 is TGTGCCAGCAGCTTTGGACAGGGGCAAGAGACCCAGTACTTC.

This clone was recorded a few times. The chain recombines TRBV18 with TRBJ2-3; weak D call: TRBD2 (5 bases). With 5 bases removed from V and 0 bases from J, the gap between germline ends came to 12 bases. CDR1 and CDR2 (germline): KGHSH, LQKENI. The CDR3 is made up of 15 amino acids. In nucleotides, the CDR3 is TGTGCCAGCTCAGAGGGAGTCCTTAGCACAGATACGCAGTATTTT. It codes for CASSEGVLSTDTQYF. Together with reference TRBV18 and TRBJ2-3, the CDR3 gives the full variable domain: NAGVMQNPRHLVRRRGQEARLRCSPMKGHSHVYWYRQLPEEGLKFMVYLQKENIIDESGMPKERFSAEFPKEGPSILRIQQVVRGDSAAYFCASSEGVLSTDTQYFGPGTRLTVL.

V and J are TRBV29-1 and TRBJ1-3; no firm D call. The CDR3 contains 13 residues. The V end was cut by 6 bases, the J end by 0 bases, with 9 bases between. CDR1 and CDR2 (germline): SQVTM, ANQGSEA. CDR3 protein: CSVLEISGNTIYF. CDR3 in DNA: TGCAGCGTCCTGGAGATCTCTGGAAACACCATATATTTT.

There are a few counts of this clone. The chain is built from TRBV19 and TRBJ2-1; 8 bases agree with TRBD1. Unmatched junction bases numbered 8, after V lost 6 bases and J lost 7 bases. Germline CDR1 is LNHDA and CDR2 is SQIVND (reference sequence). The CDR3 contains 14 residues. This CDR3 is CASRPDRGRNEQFF. The CDR3 nucleotides read TGTGCCAGTAGGCCCGACAGGGGACGGAATGAGCAGTTCTTC.

This clone has just a few counts. This sequence joins TRBV7-9 and TRBJ1-2; 8 bases are a match to TRBD1. This CDR3 comprises 15 residues. Trimming removed 2 bases from V and 2 bases from J; junction bases left unmatched: 4. CDR1 and CDR2 from the germline V gene are SEHNR and FQNEAQ (reference sequence). Here the CDR3 reads CASSLTRDRNYGYTF. DNA for the CDR3: TGTGCCAGCAGCTTAACCCGGGACAGGAACTATGGCTACACCTTC.

The CDR3 nucleotides read TGTGCCTGGATCTACTCTGGGCGGGCGGAGGCTGAAGCTTTCTTT. Encoded protein: CAWIYSGRAEAEAFF. The V and J genes are TRBV30 and TRBJ1-1; D remains ambiguous. Germline V lookup: CDR1 GTSNPN, CDR2 SVGIG (reference sequence). The V gene lost 4 bases and the J gene lost 6 bases, with 21 bases spanning the gap. The CDR3 sequence is 15 residues long.

This chain connects TRBV14 to TRBJ1-2, with TRBD1 as a possible D gene (6 bases). Trimming left V 4 bases short and J 2 bases short, with 8 bases between. Looked up from germline, CDR1 is SGHDN and CDR2 is FVKESK. This CDR3 contains 13 residues. For the CDR3, the DNA is TGTGCCAGCAGCCGTGGGACAAACTATGGCTACACCTTC. It codes for CASSRGTNYGYTF.

This clone was seen a handful of times. The chain is built from TRBV29-1 and TRBJ1-1; no reliable D call. V lost 7 bases and J lost 3, with 24 bases in between. This CDR3 has 16 amino acids. The germline V gene encodes CDR1 SQVTM and CDR2 ANQGSEA. The CDR3 coding sequence is TGCAGCGCCCAGTATGGGTCCATAAGCGGGGACACTGAAGCTTTCTTT. The encoded protein is CSAQYGSISGDTEAFF.

About this clone: At the DNA level, this CDR3 is encoded by other sequences in the same sample as well. This rearrangement joins TRBV29-1 to TRBJ1-3, with D possibly matching TRBD1 (6 bases). This CDR3 is 13 amino acids long. V was cut by 6 bases and J by 0 bases, with 9 bases left in between. Germline V gives CDR1 SQVTM, CDR2 ANQGSEA. CDR3 residues: CSVADSSGNTIYF. DNA of the CDR3: TGCAGCGTCGCGGACAGCTCTGGAAACACCATATATTTT.

This clone was recorded a few times. The V call is TRBV10-3, the J call TRBJ1-2; 10 nucleotides match TRBD1. Germline CDR1 and CDR2: ENHRY and SYGVKD. The CDR3 runs 14 residues. Unmatched junction bases numbered 2, after V lost 4 bases and J lost 3 bases. The DNA of the CDR3 is TGTGCCATCAGTGGAGGACAGGGGGACTATGGCTACACCTTC. It specifies CAISGGQGDYGYTF.

The CDR3 loop reads CASSSTFNYEQYF. The CDR3 DNA reads as TGTGCCAGCAGTTCGACATTTAACTACGAGCAGTACTTC. The rearrangement links TRBV2 to TRBJ2-7; no reliable D call. The CDR3 has 13 residues. Germline V gene sequence: CDR1 SNHLY, CDR2 FYNNEI. The V and J ends lost 5 bases and 3 bases respectively, with 11 bases between them.

V gene TRBV29-1 combines with J gene TRBJ2-2, with 15 bases aligning to TRBD2. Germline values: CDR1 SQVTM, CDR2 ANQGSEA. The CDR3 length is 16 residues. J was trimmed by 6 bases and V by 5 bases; bases with no gene match: 7. As DNA, the CDR3 is TGCAGCGTTCGGACTAGCGGGGGGGCGAAGGCCGGGGAGCTGTTTTTT. This gives the protein CSVRTSGGAKAGELFF.

The rearrangement joins TRBV30 to TRBJ2-5; 8 positions agree with TRBD2. The germline gives CDR1 GTSNPN, CDR2 SVGIG (reference sequence). With 0 bases clipped from V and 4 bases from J, the junction kept 10 bases outside the gene matches. The CDR3 sequence is 16 residues long. This CDR3 reads CAWSVRAGGLRETQYF. The DNA for the CDR3 is TGTGCCTGGAGTGTAAGGGCGGGGGGTCTGAGAGAGACCCAGTACTTC.

V usage is TRBV30 and J usage is TRBJ2-2; possibly TRBD1 for D (5 bases). The CDR3 is 17 amino acids. CDR1 is GTSNPN, CDR2 SVGIG, per germline (reference sequence). V gave up 3 bases and J gave up 0 bases, with 17 bases separating them. This chain's CDR3 is CAWRRQILPTNTGELFF. The DNA for the CDR3 is TGTGCCTGGAGAAGACAGATACTACCCACGAACACCGGGGAGCTGTTTTTT.

This clone was recorded a few times. The genes are TRBV5-1 and TRBJ2-7; tentatively, D is TRBD1 (7 bases). The germline V gene encodes CDR1 SGHRS and CDR2 YFSETQ. Trimming cost V 3 bases and J 4 bases, with 14 bases left between them. The CDR3 runs 14 residues. CDR3 bases: TGCGCCAGCAGCTCCTCAGGGGGACTGTACGAGCAGTACTTC. Translating it yields CASSSSGGLYEQYF.

The chain recombines TRBV28 with TRBJ2-3; 7 bases line up with TRBD1. This CDR3 is 15 amino acids long. Per germline, CDR1 MDHEN and CDR2 SYDVKM. Trimming cost V 4 bases and J 8 bases; bases outside gene matches: 12. The CDR3 nucleotides read TGTGCCAGCAGTTCCCCAGCCGACAGGGCGGCTACGCAGTATTTT. Amino acids: CASSSPADRAATQYF.

The CDR3 coding sequence is TGTGCCTGGAGTCTGGACAGCCACAATCAGCCCCAGCATTTT. Translation gives CAWSLDSHNQPQHF. J is TRBJ1-5 and V is TRBV30; D may be TRBD1 (6 bases). CDR3 length: 14 residues. V was shortened by 2 bases and J by 3 bases, with 11 bases between the two germline ends. The germline V gene has CDR1 GTSNPN and CDR2 SVGIG (reference sequence).

In its sample, this clone was seen a few times. This chain connects TRBV7-6 to TRBJ2-3; D is ambiguous. Germline assignment: CDR1 SGHVS and CDR2 FNYEAQ. This CDR3 spans 16 amino acids. Trimming stripped 1 base from V and 7 bases from J, with 18 bases between. CDR3 protein: CASSLDPAPVTNTQYF. In DNA, the CDR3 is TGTGCCAGCAGCTTAGACCCAGCGCCTGTCACGAATACGCAGTATTTT.